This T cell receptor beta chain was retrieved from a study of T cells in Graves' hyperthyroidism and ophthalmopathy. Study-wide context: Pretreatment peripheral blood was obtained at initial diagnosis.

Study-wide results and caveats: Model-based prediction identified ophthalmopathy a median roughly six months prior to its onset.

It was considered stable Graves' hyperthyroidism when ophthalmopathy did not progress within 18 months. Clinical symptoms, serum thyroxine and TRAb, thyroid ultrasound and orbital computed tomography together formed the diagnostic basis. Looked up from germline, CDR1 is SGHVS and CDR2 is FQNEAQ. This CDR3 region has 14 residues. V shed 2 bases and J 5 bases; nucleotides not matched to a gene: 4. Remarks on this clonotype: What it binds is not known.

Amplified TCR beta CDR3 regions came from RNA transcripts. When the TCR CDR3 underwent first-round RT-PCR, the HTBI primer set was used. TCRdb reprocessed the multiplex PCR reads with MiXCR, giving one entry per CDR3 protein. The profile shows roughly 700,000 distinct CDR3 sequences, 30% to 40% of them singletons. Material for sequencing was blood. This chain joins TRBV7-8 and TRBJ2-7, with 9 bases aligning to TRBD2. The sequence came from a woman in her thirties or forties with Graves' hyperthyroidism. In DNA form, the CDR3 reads TGTGCCAGCAGCTTACTAGGGACTAGCAACGAGCAGTACTTC. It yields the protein CASSLLGTSNEQYF.